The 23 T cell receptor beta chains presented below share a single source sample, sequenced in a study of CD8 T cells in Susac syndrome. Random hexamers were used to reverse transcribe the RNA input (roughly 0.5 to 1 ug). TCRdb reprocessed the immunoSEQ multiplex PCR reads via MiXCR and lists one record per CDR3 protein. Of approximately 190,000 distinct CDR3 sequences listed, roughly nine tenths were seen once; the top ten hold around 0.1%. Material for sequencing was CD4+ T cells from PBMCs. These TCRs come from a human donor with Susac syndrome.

The CDR3 nucleotides are TGTGCCAGCAGCCAAGGTGGGATCTCCTCCTATAATTCACCCCTCCACTTT. Residues: CASSQGGISSYNSPLHF. The rearrangement uses TRBV14 and TRBJ1-6; D gene ambiguous. With 1 base removed from V and 0 bases from J, the gap between germline ends came to 10 bases. The CDR3 loop spans 17 amino acids. Germline V gene lookup returns CDR1 SGHDN and CDR2 FVKESK.

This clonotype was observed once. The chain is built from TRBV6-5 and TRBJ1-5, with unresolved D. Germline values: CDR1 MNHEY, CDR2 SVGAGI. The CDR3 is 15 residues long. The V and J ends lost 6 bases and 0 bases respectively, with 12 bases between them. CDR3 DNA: TGTGCCAGCAGAAAACTTCCTTTTAGCAATCAGCCCCAGCATTTT. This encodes CASRKLPFSNQPQHF.

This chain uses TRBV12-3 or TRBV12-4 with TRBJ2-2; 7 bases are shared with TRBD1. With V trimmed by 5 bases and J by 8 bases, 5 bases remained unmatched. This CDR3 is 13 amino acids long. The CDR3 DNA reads TGTGCCAGCAGTATGACAGGGTCGGGGGAGCTGTTTTTT. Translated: CASSMTGSGELFF.

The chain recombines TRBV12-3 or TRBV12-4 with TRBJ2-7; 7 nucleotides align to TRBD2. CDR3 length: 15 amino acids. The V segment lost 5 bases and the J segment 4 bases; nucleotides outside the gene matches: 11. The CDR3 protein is CASSNSGTTSYEQYF. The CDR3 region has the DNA TGTGCCAGCAGTAACTCCGGGACTACCTCATACGAGCAGTACTTC.

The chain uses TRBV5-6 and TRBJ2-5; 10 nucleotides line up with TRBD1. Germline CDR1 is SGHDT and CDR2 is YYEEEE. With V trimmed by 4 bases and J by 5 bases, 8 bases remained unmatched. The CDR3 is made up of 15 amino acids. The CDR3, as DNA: TGTGCCAGCAGCCGCAGACAGGGGGCATGGGAGACCCAGTACTTC. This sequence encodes CASSRRQGAWETQYF.

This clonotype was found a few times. For the CDR3, the DNA is TGTGCCAGCAGCCTTCGACACGACGAGCAGTACTTC. It is translated as CASSLRHDEQYF. The chain has TRBV6-1 and TRBJ2-7; no clear D. The CDR3 runs 12 residues. Germline values: CDR1 MNHNS, CDR2 SASEGT. The V and J ends lost 6 bases and 5 bases respectively, with 11 bases between them.

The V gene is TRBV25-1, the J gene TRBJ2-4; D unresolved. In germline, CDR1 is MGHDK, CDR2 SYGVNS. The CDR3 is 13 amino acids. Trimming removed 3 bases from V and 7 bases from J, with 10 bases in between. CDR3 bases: TGTGCCAGCAGTGATCAGGCTTTTAACATTCAGTACTTC. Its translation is CASSDQAFNIQYF.

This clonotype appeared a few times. For the CDR3, the DNA is TGTGCCAGCAGCTGGGGACAGGGAGGCAATCAGCCCCAGCATTTT. Translating gives CASSWGQGGNQPQHF. The V call is TRBV11-2, the J call TRBJ1-5; 9 bases fit TRBD1. CDR1 is SGHAT, CDR2 FQNNGV, per germline. This CDR3 contains 15 residues. Unmatched junction bases numbered 3, after V lost 4 bases and J lost 2 bases.

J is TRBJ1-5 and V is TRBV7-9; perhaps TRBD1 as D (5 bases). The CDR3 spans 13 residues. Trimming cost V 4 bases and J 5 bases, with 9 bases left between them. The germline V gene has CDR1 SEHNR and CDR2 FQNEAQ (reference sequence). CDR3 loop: CASSSLGDQPQHF. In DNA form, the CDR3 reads TGTGCCAGCAGCTCCTTAGGGGATCAGCCCCAGCATTTT.

The CDR3 spells CASSSPLRTGSASPLHF. The CDR3 nucleotides read TGTGCCAGCAGTTCCCCCCTCAGGACCGGTTCGGCTTCACCCCTCCACTTT. This chain connects TRBV27 to TRBJ1-6, with no clear D. The CDR3 covers 17 residues. Trimming pared 4 bases from V and 9 bases from J, leaving 22 bases between. From germline, CDR1 is MNHEY and CDR2 SMNVEV (reference sequence).

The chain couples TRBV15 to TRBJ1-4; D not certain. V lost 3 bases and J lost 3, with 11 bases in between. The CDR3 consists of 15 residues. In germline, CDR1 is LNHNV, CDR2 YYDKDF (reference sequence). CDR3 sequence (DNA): TGTGCCACCAGCAGTGCCCTGGGAGCTAATGAAAAACTGTTTTTT. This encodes CATSSALGANEKLFF.

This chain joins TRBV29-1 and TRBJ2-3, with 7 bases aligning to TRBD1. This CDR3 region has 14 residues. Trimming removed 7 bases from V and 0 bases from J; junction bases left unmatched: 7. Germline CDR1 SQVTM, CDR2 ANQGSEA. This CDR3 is CSARDSLSTDTQYF. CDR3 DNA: TGCAGCGCCAGGGACAGCCTTAGCACAGATACGCAGTATTTT.

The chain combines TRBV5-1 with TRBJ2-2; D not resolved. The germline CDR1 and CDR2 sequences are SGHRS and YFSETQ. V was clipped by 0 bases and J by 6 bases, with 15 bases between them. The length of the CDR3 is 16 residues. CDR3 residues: CASSLAMDVGPGELFF. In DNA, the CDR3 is TGCGCCAGCAGCTTGGCCATGGACGTAGGACCCGGGGAGCTGTTTTTT.

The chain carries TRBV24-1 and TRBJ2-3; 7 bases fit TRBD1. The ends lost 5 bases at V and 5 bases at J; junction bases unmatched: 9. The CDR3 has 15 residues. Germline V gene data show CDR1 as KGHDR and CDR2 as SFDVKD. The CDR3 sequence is CATSALDRDGDTQYF. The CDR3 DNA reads TGTGCCACCAGTGCCTTAGACAGGGATGGAGATACGCAGTATTTT.

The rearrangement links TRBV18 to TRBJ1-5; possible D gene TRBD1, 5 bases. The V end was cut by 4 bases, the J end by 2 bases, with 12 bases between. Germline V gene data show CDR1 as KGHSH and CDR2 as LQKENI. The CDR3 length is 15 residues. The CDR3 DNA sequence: TGTGCCAGCTCACTACATGAAGGGGGCAATCAGCCCCAGCATTTT. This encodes CASSLHEGGNQPQHF.

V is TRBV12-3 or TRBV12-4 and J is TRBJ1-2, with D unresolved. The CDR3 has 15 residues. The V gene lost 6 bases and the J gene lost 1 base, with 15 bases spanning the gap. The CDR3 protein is CASSPGVWFNYGYTF. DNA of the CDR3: TGTGCCAGCAGCCCCGGGGTTTGGTTTAACTATGGCTACACCTTC.

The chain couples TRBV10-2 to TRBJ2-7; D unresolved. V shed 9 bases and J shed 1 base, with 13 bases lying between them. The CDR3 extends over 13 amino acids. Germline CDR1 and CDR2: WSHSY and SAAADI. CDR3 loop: CASIEDSSYEQYF. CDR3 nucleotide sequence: TGCGCCAGTATAGAAGATTCATCCTACGAGCAGTACTTC.

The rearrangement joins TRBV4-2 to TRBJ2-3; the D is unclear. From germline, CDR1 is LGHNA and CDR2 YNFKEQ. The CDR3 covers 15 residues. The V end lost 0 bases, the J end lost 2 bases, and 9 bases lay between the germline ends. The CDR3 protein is CASSQDWVNTDTQYF. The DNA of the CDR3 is TGTGCCAGCAGCCAAGATTGGGTTAACACAGATACGCAGTATTTT.

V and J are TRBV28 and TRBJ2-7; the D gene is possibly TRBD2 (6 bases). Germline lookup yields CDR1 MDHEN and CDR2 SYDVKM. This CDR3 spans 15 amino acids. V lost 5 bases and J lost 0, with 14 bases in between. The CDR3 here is CASSRRGTRSYEQYF. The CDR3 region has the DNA TGTGCCAGCAGTCGACGGGGGACCCGCTCCTACGAGCAGTACTTC.

The CDR3 DNA follows: TGCGCCAGCAGCTTCGTGGGGGAGGGAAATCAGTTCTTC. Protein: CASSFVGEGNQFF. The rearrangement joins TRBV5-1 to TRBJ2-1, with 7 bases that match TRBD2. Germline values: CDR1 SGHRS, CDR2 YFSETQ. The CDR3 contains 13 residues. The J segment lost 13 bases and the V segment lost 2 bases, leaving 9 bases of the junction unmatched.

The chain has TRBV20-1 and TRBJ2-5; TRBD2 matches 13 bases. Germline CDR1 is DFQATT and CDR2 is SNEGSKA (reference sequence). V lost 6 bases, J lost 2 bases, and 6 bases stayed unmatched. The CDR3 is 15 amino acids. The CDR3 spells CSAKGTSGDQETQYF. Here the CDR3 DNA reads TGCAGTGCCAAAGGGACTAGCGGGGATCAAGAGACCCAGTACTTC.

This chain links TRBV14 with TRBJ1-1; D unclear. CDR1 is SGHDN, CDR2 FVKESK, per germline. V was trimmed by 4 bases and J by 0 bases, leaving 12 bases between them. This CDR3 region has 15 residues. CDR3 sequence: CASSPITAMNTEAFF. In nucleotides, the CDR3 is TGTGCCAGCAGCCCCATAACAGCTATGAACACTGAAGCTTTCTTT.

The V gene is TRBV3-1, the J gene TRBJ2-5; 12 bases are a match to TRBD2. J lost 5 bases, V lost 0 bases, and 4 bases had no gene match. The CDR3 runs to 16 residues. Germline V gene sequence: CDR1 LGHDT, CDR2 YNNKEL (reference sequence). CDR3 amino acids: CASSQDLAGGKETQYF. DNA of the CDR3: TGTGCCAGCAGCCAAGATCTAGCGGGGGGGAAGGAGACCCAGTACTTC.